The T cell receptor (beta chain) under discussion was sequenced for a study of cytomegalovirus exposure and HLA in healthy donors. The PCR used 60 Vbeta and 13 Jbeta primers. Sequencing used immunoSEQ multiplex PCR; TCRdb keeps in-frame clones, though not all of them. The sample records 100,000 or so clones, about 80% being singletons. Trimming took 0 bases from V and 7 from J; bases not matched to a gene: 4. CDR3 length: 15 amino acids. Germline V gene data show CDR1 as SGHRS and CDR2 as YFSETQ. This TCR came from a man younger than 40 in good health and CMV-seronegative. The sequenced sample consisted of PBMCs. The gene calls are TRBV5-1 and TRBJ1-2, with 12 nucleotides matching TRBD1. This chain's CDR3 is CASSLVGQGARGYTF. The DNA of the CDR3 is TGCGCCAGCAGCTTGGTGGGACAGGGGGCGCGTGGCTACACCTTC.